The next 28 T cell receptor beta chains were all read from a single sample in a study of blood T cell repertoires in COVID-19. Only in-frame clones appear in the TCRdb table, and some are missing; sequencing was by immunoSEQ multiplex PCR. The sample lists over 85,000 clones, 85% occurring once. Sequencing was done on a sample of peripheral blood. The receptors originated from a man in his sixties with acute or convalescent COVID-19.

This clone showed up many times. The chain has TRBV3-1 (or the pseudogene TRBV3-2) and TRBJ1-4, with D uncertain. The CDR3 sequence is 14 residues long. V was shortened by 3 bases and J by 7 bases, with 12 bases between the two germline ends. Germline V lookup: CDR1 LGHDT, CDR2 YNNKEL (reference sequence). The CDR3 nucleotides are TGTGCCAGCAGCCATGTAAGTATGAGTGAAAAACTGTTTTTT. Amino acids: CASSHVSMSEKLFF.

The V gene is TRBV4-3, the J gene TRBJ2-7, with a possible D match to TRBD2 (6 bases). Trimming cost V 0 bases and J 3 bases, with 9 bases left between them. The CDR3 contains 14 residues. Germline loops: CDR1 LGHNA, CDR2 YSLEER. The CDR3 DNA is TGCGCCAGCAGCCAAGACCGGGACTTCTACGAGCAGTACTTC. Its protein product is CASSQDRDFYEQYF.

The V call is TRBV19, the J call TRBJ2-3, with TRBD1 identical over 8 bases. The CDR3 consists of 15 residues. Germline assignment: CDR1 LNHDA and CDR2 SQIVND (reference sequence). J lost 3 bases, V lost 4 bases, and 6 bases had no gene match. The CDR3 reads CASSKTGGPTDTQYF. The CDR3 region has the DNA TGTGCCAGTAGTAAAACAGGGGGACCGACAGATACGCAGTATTTT.

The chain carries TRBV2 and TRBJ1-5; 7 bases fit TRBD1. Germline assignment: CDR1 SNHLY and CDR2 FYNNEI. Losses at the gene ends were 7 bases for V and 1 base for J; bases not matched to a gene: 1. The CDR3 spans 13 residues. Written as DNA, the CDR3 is TGTGCCAGCAAGGGACAGAGCAATCAGCCCCAGCATTTT. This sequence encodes CASKGQSNQPQHF.

The CDR3 loop is CASSPLQGRAFF. For the CDR3, the DNA is TGTGCCAGCAGCCCGTTACAGGGGCGAGCTTTCTTT. The chain combines TRBV3-1 (or the pseudogene TRBV3-2) with TRBJ1-1, with 7 nucleotides matching TRBD1. V was clipped by 4 bases and J by 10 bases; unmatched bases: 6. The germline V gene has CDR1 LGHDT and CDR2 YNNKEL (reference sequence). The CDR3 runs 12 residues.

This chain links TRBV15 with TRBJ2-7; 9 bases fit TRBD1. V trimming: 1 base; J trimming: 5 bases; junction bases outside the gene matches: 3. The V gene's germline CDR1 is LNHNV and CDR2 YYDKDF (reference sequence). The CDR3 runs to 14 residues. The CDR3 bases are TGTGCCACCAGCAGAGGACAGGGGGGCGACGAGCAGTACTTC. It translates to CATSRGQGGDEQYF.

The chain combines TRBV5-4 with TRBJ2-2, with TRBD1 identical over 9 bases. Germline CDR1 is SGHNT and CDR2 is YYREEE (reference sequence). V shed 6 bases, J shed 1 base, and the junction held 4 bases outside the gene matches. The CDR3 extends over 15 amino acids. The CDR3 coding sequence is TGTGCCAGCACAAAGGGACAGGGGAACACCGGGGAGCTGTTTTTT. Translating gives CASTKGQGNTGELFF.

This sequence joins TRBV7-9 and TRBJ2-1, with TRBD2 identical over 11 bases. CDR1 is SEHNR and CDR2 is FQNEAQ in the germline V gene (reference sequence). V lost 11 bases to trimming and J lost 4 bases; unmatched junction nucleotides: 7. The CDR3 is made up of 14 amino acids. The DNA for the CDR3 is TGTGCCTCTAGGCTAGCGGGGGGTTACAATGAGCAGTTCTTC. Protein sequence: CASRLAGGYNEQFF.

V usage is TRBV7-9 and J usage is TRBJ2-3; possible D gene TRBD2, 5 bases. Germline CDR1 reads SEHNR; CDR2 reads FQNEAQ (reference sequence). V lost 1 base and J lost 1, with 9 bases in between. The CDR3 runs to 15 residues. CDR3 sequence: CASSLGGSGTDTQYF. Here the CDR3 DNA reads TGTGCCAGCAGCTTAGGGGGTAGCGGCACAGATACGCAGTATTTT.

The CDR3 region is CARSLHREQYF. The CDR3 DNA is TGTGCCAGAAGCTTGCACAGGGAGCAGTACTTC. The J gene is TRBJ2-7, the V gene TRBV7-5; the table's D call of TRBD1 was not tested on the DNA. TRBV7-5 is given as a pseudogene. The CDR3 runs to 11 residues.

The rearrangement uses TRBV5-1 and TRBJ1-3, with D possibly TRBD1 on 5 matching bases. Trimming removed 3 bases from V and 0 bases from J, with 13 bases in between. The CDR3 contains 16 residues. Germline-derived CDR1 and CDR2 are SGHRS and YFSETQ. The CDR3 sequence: CASSWKGPISGNTIYF. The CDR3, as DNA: TGCGCCAGCAGCTGGAAGGGGCCGATCTCTGGAAACACCATATATTTT.

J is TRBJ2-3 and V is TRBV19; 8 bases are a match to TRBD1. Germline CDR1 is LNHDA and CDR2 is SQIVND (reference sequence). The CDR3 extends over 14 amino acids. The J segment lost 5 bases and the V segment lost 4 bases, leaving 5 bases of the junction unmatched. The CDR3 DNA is TGTGCCAGTAGTACCGACAGGGGTGGAGATACGCAGTATTTT. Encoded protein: CASSTDRGGDTQYF.

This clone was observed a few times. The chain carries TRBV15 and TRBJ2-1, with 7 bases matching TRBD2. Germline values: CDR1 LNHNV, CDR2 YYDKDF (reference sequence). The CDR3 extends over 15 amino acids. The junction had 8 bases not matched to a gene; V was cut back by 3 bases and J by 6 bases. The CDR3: CATSRSGLVLNEQFF. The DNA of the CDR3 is TGTGCCACCAGCAGGTCCGGACTAGTTCTCAATGAGCAGTTCTTC. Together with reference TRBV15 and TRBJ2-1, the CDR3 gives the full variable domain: DAMVIQNPRYQVTQFGKPVTLSCSQTLNHNVMYWYQQKSSQAPKLLFHYYDKDFNNEADTPDNFQSRRPNTSFCFLDIRSPGLGDTAMYLCATSRSGLVLNEQFFGPGTRLTVL.

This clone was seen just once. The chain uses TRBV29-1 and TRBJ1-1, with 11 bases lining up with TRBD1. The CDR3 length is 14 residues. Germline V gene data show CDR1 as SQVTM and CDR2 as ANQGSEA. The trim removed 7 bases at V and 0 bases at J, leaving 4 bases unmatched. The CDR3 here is CSGRTGGLNTEAFF. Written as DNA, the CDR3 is TGCAGCGGCCGGACAGGGGGCTTGAACACTGAAGCTTTCTTT.

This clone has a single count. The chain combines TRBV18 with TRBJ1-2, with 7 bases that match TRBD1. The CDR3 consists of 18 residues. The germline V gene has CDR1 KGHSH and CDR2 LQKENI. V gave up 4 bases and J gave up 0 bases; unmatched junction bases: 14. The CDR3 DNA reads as TGTGCCAGCTCACGCAGGGCGCCCGACAGGGAAACTAACTATGGCTACACCTTC. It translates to CASSRRAPDRETNYGYTF.

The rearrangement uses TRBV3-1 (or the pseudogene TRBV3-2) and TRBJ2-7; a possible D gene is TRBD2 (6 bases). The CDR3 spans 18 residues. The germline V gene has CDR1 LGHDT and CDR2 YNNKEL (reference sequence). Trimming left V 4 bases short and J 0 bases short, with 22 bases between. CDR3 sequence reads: CASSRLPPGLLISYEQYF. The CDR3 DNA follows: TGTGCCAGCAGCCGTCTACCTCCGGGACTTTTGATCTCCTACGAGCAGTACTTC.

CDR3 loop: CASSHDRNTEAFF. CDR3 nucleotide sequence: TGTGCCAGCAGCCACGACAGGAACACTGAAGCTTTCTTT. The chain joins TRBV9 to TRBJ1-1, with D perhaps TRBD1 (5 bases). V lost 4 bases and J 1 base, leaving 8 bases between the germline ends. This CDR3 has 13 amino acids. Germline V gives CDR1 SGDLS, CDR2 YYNGEE.

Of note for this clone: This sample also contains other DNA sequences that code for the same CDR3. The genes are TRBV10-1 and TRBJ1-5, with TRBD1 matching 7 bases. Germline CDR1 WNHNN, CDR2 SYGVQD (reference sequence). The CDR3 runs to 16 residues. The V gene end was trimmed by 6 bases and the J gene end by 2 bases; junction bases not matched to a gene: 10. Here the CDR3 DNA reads TGCGCCAGCAGGGATCGTACAGGGGCCGGCAATCAGCCCCAGCATTTT. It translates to CASRDRTGAGNQPQHF.

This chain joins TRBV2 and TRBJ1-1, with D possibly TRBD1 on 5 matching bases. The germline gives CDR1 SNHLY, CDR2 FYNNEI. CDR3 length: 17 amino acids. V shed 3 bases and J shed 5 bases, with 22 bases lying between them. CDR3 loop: CASSDPGGPWDYTEAFF. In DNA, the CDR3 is TGTGCCAGCAGTGATCCCGGGGGACCATGGGATTATACTGAAGCTTTCTTT.

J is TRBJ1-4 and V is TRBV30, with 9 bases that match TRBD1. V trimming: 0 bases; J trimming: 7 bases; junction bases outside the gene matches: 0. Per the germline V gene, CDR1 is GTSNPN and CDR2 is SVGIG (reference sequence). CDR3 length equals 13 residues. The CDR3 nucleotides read TGTGCCTGGAGTGTGACAGGGGGTGAAAAACTGTTTTTT. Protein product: CAWSVTGGEKLFF. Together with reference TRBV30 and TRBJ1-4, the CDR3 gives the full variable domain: SQTIHQWPATLVQPVGSPLSLECTVEGTSNPNLYWYRQAAGRGLQLLFYSVGIGQISSEVPQNLSASRPQDRQFILSSKKLLLSDSGFYLCAWSVTGGEKLFFGSGTQLSVL.

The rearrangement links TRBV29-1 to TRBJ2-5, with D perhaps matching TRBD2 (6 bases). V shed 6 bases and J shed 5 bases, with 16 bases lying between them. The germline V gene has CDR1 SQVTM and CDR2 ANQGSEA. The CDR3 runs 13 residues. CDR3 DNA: TGCAGCGTCAAGCCCTGGGGAGGCGAGACCCAGTACTTC. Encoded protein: CSVKPWGGETQYF. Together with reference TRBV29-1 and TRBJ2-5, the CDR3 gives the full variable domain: SAVISQKPSRDICQRGTSLTIQCQVDSQVTMMFWYRQQPGQSLTLIATANQGSEATYESGFVIDKFPISRPNLTFSTLTVSNMSPEDSSIYLCSVKPWGGETQYFGPGTRLLVL.

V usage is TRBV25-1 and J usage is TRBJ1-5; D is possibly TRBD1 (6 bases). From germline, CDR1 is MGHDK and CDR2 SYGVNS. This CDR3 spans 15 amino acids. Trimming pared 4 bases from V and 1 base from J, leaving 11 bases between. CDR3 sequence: CASSGAGASNQPQHF. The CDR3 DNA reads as TGTGCCAGCAGTGGCGCGGGGGCGAGCAATCAGCCCCAGCATTTT.

The CDR3 region is CASSYAGADYGYTF. In DNA, the CDR3 is TGTGCCAGCAGTTACGCGGGGGCTGACTATGGCTACACCTTC. V and J are TRBV6-6 and TRBJ1-2, with D possibly TRBD1 on 6 matching bases. V gave up 2 bases and J gave up 3 bases, with 10 bases separating them. The CDR3 loop spans 14 amino acids. Germline loops: CDR1 MNHNY, CDR2 SVGAGI (reference sequence).

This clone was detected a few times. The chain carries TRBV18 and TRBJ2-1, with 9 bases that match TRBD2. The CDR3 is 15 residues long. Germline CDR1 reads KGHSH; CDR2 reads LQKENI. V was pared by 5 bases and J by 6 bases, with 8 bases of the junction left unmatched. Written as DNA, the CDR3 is TGTGCCAGCTCAGCTACCGGGACTAGCAGCAATGAGCAGTTCTTC. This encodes CASSATGTSSNEQFF.

In DNA form, the CDR3 reads TGTGCCAGCAGTAAAGGGGGCCCCGGCTACACCTTC. Its protein is CASSKGGPGYTF. The chain joins TRBV6-2 or TRBV6-3 to TRBJ1-2; TRBD1 matches 7 bases. With V trimmed by 5 bases and J by 8 bases, 5 bases remained unmatched. The CDR3 has 12 residues. In germline, CDR1 is MNHEY, CDR2 SVGEGT.

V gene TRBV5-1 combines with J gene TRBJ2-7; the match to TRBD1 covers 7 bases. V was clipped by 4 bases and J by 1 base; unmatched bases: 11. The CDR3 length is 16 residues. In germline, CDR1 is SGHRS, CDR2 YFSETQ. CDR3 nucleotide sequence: TGCGCCAGCAGCCAACATCCCGGGACAGTATCCTACGAGCAGTACTTC. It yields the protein CASSQHPGTVSYEQYF.

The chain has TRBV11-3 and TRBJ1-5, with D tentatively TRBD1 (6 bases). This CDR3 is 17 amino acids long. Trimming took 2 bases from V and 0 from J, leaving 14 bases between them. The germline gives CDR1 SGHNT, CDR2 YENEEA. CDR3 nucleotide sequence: TGTGCCAGCAGCTTAAAGGGGACAATTAATAGCAATCAGCCCCAGCATTTT. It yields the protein CASSLKGTINSNQPQHF.

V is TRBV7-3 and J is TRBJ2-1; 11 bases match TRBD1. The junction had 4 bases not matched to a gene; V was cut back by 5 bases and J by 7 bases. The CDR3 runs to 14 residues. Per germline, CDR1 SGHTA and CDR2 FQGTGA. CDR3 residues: CASSPDRGRNEQFF. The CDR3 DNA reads TGTGCCAGCAGCCCGGACAGGGGGCGGAATGAGCAGTTCTTC.